This T cell receptor beta chain was obtained from a study of blood T cell repertoires in COVID-19. Study overall: Researchers got acute and convalescent COVID-19 samples from the United States, Italy and Spain.

Sequencing was performed with immunoSEQ multiplex PCR; in TCRdb, only in-frame clones are kept and a portion is missing. The table records about 320,000 clones, around 84% of them present only once. Which cohort a participant joined came from the clinical history participants gave. CDR3 size: 14 residues. Looked up from germline, CDR1 is MNHEY and CDR2 is SMNVEV (reference sequence). V shed 4 bases and J shed 3 bases, with 12 bases lying between them. The rearrangement links TRBV27 to TRBJ1-2; a possible D gene is TRBD1 (6 bases). The sequenced sample was PBMCs or T cells enriched from blood (not recorded which). This clonotype was sampled from a woman aged 18 to 35 who had recovered from COVID-19. The DNA for the CDR3 is TGTGCCAGCAGTTCCTACTCAGGGGACTATGGCTACACCTTC. It yields the protein CASSSYSGDYGYTF.